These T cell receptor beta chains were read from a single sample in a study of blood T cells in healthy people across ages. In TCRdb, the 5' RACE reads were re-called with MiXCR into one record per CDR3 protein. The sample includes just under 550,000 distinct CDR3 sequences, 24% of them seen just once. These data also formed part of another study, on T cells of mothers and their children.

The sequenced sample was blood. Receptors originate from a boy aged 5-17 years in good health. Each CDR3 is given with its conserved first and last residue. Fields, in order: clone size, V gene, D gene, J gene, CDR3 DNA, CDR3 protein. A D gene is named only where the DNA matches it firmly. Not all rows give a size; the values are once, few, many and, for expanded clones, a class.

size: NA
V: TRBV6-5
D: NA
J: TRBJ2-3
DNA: TGTGCCAGCAGTCGCGTACAGGGATACACAGATACGCAGTATTTT
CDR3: CASSRVQGYTDTQYF

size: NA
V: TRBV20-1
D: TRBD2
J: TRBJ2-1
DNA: TGCAGTGCTAGAGTTGGGGGAAAAGAACTAGCGGGAGTTTACAATGAGCAGTTCTTC
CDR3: CSARVGGKELAGVYNEQFF

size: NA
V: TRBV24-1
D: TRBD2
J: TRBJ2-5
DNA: TGTGCCACCAGTGATCCCAACGAGCGGGGGAAAGAGACCCAGTACTTC
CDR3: CATSDPNERGKETQYF

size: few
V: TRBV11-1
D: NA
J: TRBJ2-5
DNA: TGTGCCAGCAGCTTAAGTGGACAGCAAGAGACCCAGTACTTC
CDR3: CASSLSGQQETQYF

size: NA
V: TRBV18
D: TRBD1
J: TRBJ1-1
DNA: TGTGCCAGCTCACGAACAGGGGGCCCTACTGTAAACACTGAAGCTTTCTTT
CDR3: CASSRTGGPTVNTEAFF

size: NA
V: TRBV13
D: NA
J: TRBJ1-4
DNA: TGTGCCAGCAGCCCAGGAGGGCCCGGGAAGGAAAAACTGTTTTTT
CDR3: CASSPGGPGKEKLFF

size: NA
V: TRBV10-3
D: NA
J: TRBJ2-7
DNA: TGTGCCATCAGTGACCACGGTCGCCCCAAACTTACCTACGAGCAGTACTTC
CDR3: CAISDHGRPKLTYEQYF

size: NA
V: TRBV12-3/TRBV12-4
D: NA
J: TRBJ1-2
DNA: TGTGCCAGCAGTTTTTTCCCCATGGGGGTTGGCTACACCTTC
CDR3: CASSFFPMGVGYTF

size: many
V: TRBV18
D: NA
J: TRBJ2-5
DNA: TGTGCCAGCTCAACGTACCAAGAGACCCAGTACTTC
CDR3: CASSTYQETQYF

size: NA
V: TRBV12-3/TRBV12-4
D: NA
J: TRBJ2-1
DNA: TGTGCCAGCAGTTTCGGCGGGTCTGAGCAGTTCTTC
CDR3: CASSFGGSEQFF

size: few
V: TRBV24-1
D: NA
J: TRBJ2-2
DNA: TGTGCCACCAGTGACCGCCACAGGGGGGAGCTGTTTTTT
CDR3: CATSDRHRGELFF

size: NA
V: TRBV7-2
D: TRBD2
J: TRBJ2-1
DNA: TGTGCCAGCAGCTTAGCGGGTCCTACTGCGGGAGCTGAGCAGTTCTTC
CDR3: CASSLAGPTAGAEQFF

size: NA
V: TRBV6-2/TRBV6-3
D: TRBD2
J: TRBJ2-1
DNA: TGTGCCAGCAGTACTAGGACTAGCCCCTACAATGAGCAGTTCTTC
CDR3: CASSTRTSPYNEQFF

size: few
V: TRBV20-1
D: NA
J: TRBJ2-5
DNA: TGCAGTGCTAGGGGTGACCGGTACCAAGAGACCCAGTACTTC
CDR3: CSARGDRYQETQYF

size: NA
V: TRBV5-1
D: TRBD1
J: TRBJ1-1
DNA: TGCGCCAGCAGCCCTTATACAGGGGGAGACTACATGAACACTGAAGCTTTCTTT
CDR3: CASSPYTGGDYMNTEAFF

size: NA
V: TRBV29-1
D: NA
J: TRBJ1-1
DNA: TGCAGCGCTTCGTTGACAGGGAACACTGAAGCTTTCTTT
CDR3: CSASLTGNTEAFF

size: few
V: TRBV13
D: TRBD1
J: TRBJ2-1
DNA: TGTGCCAGCAGCTTAAGACAGGGGGCCGACCCTGAGCAGTTCTTC
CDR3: CASSLRQGADPEQFF

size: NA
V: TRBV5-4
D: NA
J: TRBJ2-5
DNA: TGTGCCAGCAGCTGGCGCAGAGAGACCCAGTACTTC
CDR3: CASSWRRETQYF

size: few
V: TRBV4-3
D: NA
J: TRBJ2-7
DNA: TGCGCCAGCAGCCCCGGGACACAGGGCTACGAGCAGTACTTC
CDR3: CASSPGTQGYEQYF

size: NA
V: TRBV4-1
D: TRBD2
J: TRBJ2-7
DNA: TGCGCCAGCAGCCAAGGTGTTAGCGGGGGGCAGAGCTCCTACGAGCAGTACTTC
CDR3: CASSQGVSGGQSSYEQYF

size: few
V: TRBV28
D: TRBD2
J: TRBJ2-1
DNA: TGTGCCAGCAGTCTTCCTAGCGGTCTGTGGAATGAGCAGTTCTTC
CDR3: CASSLPSGLWNEQFF

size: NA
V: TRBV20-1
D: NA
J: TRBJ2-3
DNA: TGCAGTGCTAAGAAACAGGGTCCGGATACGCAGTATTTT
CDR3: CSAKKQGPDTQYF

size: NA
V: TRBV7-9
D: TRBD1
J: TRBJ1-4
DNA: TGTGCCAGCAGCTCTCGGGACAGCAATGAAAAACTGTTTTTT
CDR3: CASSSRDSNEKLFF

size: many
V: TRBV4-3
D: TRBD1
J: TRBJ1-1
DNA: TGCGCCAGCAGCCGCGGACAGGTGAACACTGAAGCTTTCTTT
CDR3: CASSRGQVNTEAFF

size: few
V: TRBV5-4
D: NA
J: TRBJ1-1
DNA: TGTGCCAGCAGCTTGGCCTGGGAGCAGAACACTGAAGCTTTCTTT
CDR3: CASSLAWEQNTEAFF

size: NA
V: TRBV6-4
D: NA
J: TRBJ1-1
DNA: TGTGCCAGCAGGAGACAGACATCCAACACTGAAGCTTTCTTT
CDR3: CASRRQTSNTEAFF

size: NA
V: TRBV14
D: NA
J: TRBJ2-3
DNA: TGTGCCAGCAGCCAATACCATATGACAGTCCGGTCTGGGGATACGCAGTATTTT
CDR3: CASSQYHMTVRSGDTQYF

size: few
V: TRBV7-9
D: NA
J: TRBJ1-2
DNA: TGTGCCAACAGCTTAGGGGTCGACTATGGCTACACCTTC
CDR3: CANSLGVDYGYTF

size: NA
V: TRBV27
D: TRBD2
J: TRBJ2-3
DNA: TGTGCCAGCAGTTCACTAGCGGGAGGGCCAGATACGCAGTATTTT
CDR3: CASSSLAGGPDTQYF

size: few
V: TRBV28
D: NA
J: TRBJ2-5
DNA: TGTGCCAGCAGGTTGGGTGGAGAGACCCAGTACTTC
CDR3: CASRLGGETQYF

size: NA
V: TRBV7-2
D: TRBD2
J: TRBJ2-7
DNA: TGTGCCAGCAGCGGGCGACTAGCGGGTAATACCTACGAGCAGTACTTC
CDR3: CASSGRLAGNTYEQYF

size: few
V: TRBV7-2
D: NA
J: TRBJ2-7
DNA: TGTGCCAGCAGCTCTTATGTCGCCAACGAGCAGTACTTC
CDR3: CASSSYVANEQYF

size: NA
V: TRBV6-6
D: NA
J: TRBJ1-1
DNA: TGTGCCAGCGGCAGAGGCAACATGAACACTGAAGCTTTCTTT
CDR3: CASGRGNMNTEAFF

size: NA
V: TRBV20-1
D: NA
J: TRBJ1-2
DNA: TGCAGTGCTCTGGGCCAGGGAAGTATGGGCTACACCTTC
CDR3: CSALGQGSMGYTF

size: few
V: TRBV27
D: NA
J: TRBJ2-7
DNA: TGTGCCAGCGCCGTGGGGAGGTCTCTAATTCCATACGAGCAGTACTTC
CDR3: CASAVGRSLIPYEQYF

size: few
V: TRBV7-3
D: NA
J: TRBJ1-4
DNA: TGTGCCAGCAGTTCTAATCCCGGGGCAACTAATGAAAAACTGTTTTTT
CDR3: CASSSNPGATNEKLFF

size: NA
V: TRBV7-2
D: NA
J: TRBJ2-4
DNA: TGTGCCAGCAGCGAACAGGGCGGCAAAAACATTCAGTACTTC
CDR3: CASSEQGGKNIQYF

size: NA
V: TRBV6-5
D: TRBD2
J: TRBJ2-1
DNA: TGTGCCAGCAGGTCAGGACTAGCGGGGGGGAATGAGCAGTTCTTC
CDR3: CASRSGLAGGNEQFF

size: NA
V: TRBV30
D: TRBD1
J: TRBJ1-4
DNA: TGTGCCTGGAGGAAAGGGACAGGCAGGAATGAAAAACTGTTTTTT
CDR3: CAWRKGTGRNEKLFF

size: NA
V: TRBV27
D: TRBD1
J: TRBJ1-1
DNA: TGTGCCAGCAGGGTACAGGGGGCGCACACTGAAGCTTTCTTT
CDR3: CASRVQGAHTEAFF

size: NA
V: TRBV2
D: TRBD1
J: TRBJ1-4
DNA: TGTGCCAGCAGGGGAGTGGGACAGGGGATTGAAAAACTGTTTTTT
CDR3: CASRGVGQGIEKLFF

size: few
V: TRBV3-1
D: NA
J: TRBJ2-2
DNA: TGTGCCAGCAGCCAATGGGACGGGGACACCGGGGAGCTGTTTTTT
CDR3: CASSQWDGDTGELFF

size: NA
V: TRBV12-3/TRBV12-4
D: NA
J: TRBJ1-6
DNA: TGTGCCAGCACTGGGCAAAAATATAATTCACCCCTCCACTTT
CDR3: CASTGQKYNSPLHF

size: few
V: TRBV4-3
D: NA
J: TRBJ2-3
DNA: TGCGCCAGCAGCCATTCCCCCCACACGGATACGCAGTATTTT
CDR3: CASSHSPHTDTQYF

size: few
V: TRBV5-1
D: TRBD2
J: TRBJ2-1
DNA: TGCGCCAGCACCCCCCCGGTCGGCGCTAGCGGGGGGACTACAGTCTATGAGCAGTTCTTC
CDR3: CASTPPVGASGGTTVYEQFF

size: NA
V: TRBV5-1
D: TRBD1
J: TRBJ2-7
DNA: TGCGCCAGCAGCTTGCCATCACTAGGACAGGGAAGGGACGAGCAGTACTTC
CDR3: CASSLPSLGQGRDEQYF

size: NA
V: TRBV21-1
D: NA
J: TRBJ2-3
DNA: TGTGCCAGCAGCCCGTCCCGTTGGATTGGAGATACGCAGTATTTT
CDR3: CASSPSRWIGDTQYF

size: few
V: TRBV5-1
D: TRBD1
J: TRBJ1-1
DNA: TGCGCCAGCAGTCAAAGGCCGGGACAGGGTTTCCGTAACACTGAAGCTTTCTTT
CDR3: CASSQRPGQGFRNTEAFF

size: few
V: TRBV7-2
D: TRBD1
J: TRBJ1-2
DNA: TGTGCCAGCAGCTCCCAGGGACAGTATGGCTACACCTTC
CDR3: CASSSQGQYGYTF